The clone carrying this TCR beta chain was detected once. The antigen remains unidentified. These data come from a study of T cells in localized non-small cell lung cancer. Findings and caveats of the study: Clonality of T cells reached its maximum in uninvolved adjacent lung, surpassing tumor. Investigators sequenced only a single tumor region, leaving heterogeneity possible. Of the top 100 tumor clones, median around 60 were in adjacent lung, some 30 among its top 100.

Using immunoSEQ multiplex PCR, the repertoire was profiled, and TCRdb retains in-frame clones only, with some absent. The sample contains roughly 40,000 clones, around 90% of which appear only once. Looked up from germline, CDR1 is MDHEN and CDR2 is SYDVKM. The J segment lost 12 bases and the V segment lost 7 bases, leaving 8 bases of the junction unmatched. CDR3 length equals 12 residues. J is TRBJ2-1 and V is TRBV28, with 8 bases identical to TRBD1. This sample comprised peripheral blood, obtained before any cancer treatment. This clonotype originated in a woman aged 40-69 years with stage I lung adenocarcinoma. The CDR3 DNA reads as TGTGCCAGCACCCAAAATACAGGGGGGCAGTTCTTC. Its translation: CASTQNTGGQFF. Full variable domain (rest looked up from reference TRBV28 and TRBJ2-1): DVKVTQSSRYLVKRTGEKVFLECVQDMDHENMFWYRQDPGLGLRLIYFSYDVKMKEKGDIPEGYSVSREKKERFSLILESASTNQTSMYLCASTQNTGGQFFGPGTRLTVL.